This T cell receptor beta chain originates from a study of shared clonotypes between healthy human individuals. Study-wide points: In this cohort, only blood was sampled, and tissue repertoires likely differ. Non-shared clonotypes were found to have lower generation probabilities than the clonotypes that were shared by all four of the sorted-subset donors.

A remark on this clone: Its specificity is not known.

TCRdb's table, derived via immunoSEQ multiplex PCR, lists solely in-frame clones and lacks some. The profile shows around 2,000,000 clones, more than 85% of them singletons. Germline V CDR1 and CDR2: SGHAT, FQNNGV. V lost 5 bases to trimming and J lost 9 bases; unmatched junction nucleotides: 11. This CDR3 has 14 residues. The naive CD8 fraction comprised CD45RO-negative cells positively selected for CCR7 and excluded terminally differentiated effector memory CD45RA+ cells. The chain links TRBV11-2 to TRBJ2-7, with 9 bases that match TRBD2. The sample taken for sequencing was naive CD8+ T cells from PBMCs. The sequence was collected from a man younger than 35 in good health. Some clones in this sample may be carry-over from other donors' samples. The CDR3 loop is CASSPVLISGRQYF. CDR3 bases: TGTGCCAGCAGCCCGGTCTTGATTAGCGGGAGGCAGTACTTC.